This TCR beta chain was observed in a study of blood T cell repertoires in COVID-19. In the original analysis: Amplification with reference gene primers provided the estimates of nucleated cell counts. Generated by immunoSEQ multiplex PCR, the TCRdb table keeps only in-frame clones and is missing some. D and trimming were read from the DNA, whereas the V and J calls and clone size are those reported in that table. The repertoire has around 180,000 clones, 79% of them found once; the top ten carry roughly 17%. Germline CDR1 LGHNA, CDR2 YSLEER. This CDR3 spans 17 amino acids. The V gene lost 1 base and the J gene lost 5 bases, with 19 bases spanning the gap.

Sequenced material: peripheral blood. The receptor was derived from a man aged 60-69 years with active or convalescent COVID-19. The chain couples TRBV4-3 to TRBJ2-3; TRBD2 is a possible D gene (6 bases). The CDR3 loop reads CASSQALRRVVEDTQYF. The CDR3 DNA follows: TGCGCCAGCAGCCAAGCTTTACGGAGGGTCGTTGAAGATACGCAGTATTTT.